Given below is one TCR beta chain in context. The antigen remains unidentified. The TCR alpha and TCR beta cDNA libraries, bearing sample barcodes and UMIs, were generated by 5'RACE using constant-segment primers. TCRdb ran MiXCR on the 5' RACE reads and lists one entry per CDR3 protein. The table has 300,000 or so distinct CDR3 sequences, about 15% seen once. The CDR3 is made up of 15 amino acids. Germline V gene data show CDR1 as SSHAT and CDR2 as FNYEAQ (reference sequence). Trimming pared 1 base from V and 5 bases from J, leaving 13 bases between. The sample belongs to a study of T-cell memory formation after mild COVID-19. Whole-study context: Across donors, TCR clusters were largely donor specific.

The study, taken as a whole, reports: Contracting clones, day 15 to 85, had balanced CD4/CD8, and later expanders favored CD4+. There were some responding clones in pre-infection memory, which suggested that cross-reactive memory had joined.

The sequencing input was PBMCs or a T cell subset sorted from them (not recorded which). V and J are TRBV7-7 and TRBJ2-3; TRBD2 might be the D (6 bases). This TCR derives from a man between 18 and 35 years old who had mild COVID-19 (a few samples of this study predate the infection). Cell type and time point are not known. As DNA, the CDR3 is TGTGCCAGCAGCTTAGGACGGGGAGGAGTAGATACGCAGTATTTT. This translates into CASSLGRGGVDTQYF.